These 28 T cell receptor beta chains were all obtained from the same sample, sequenced in a study of radiation and T cells in renal cell carcinoma. Using immunoSEQ multiplex PCR, the repertoire was profiled, and TCRdb retains in-frame clones only, with some absent. Of roughly 23,000 clones listed, more than 40% are singletons. Treatment here: 15 Gy SBRT to primary tumor, nephrectomy 4 weeks later. This material consisted of tumor tissue, taken from a patient whose treatment included radiotherapy and nephrectomy. The receptor set was obtained from a woman aged 45 to 65 with renal cell carcinoma.

DNA for the CDR3: TGTGCCAGCAGTTACGCCCAGGATTCGAACTATGGCTACACCTTC. This encodes CASSYAQDSNYGYTF. The chain carries TRBV6-5 and TRBJ1-2; D remains unclear. Trimming took off 2 bases at V and 2 bases at J, with 12 bases between the two ends. CDR1 is MNHEY, CDR2 SVGAGI, per germline. The CDR3 spans 15 residues.

The chain couples TRBV4-3 to TRBJ2-3; D is undetermined. CDR3 length: 14 residues. Trimming removed 1 base from V and 5 bases from J, with 10 bases in between. CDR1 is LGHNA and CDR2 is YSLEER in the germline V gene. The CDR3 region is CASSQGSSGDTQYF. The DNA for the CDR3 is TGCGCCAGCAGCCAAGGGAGTTCAGGAGATACGCAGTATTTT.

This clone was detected many times. V usage is TRBV4-3 and J usage is TRBJ1-4; D gene unclear. Per the germline V gene, CDR1 is LGHNA and CDR2 is YSLEER. The CDR3 consists of 18 residues. Trimming left V 0 bases short and J 0 bases short, with 14 bases between. CDR3 bases: TGCGCCAGCAGCCAAGATGTCCCATACGGGGCAACTAATGAAAAACTGTTTTTT. Translated: CASSQDVPYGATNEKLFF.

The chain is built from TRBV7-6 and TRBJ1-2, with D possibly being TRBD1 (5 bases). With 4 bases removed from V and 6 bases from J, the gap between germline ends came to 9 bases. Germline V lookup: CDR1 SGHVS, CDR2 FNYEAQ. The CDR3 runs 12 residues. The CDR3 protein is CASSSDRHGYTF. As DNA, the CDR3 is TGTGCCAGCAGCTCCGACAGACATGGCTACACCTTC.

This clone occurred once. This chain's CDR3 is CASSLSEGGVNSPLHF. CDR3 bases: TGTGCCAGCAGCTTATCAGAGGGAGGGGTAAATTCACCCCTCCACTTT. The chain joins TRBV7-8 to TRBJ1-6; TRBD1 is a possible D gene (5 bases). Deletions cut 2 bases from V and 7 bases from J, with 15 bases between. This CDR3 spans 16 amino acids. From germline, CDR1 is SGHVS and CDR2 FQNEAQ.

The J gene is TRBJ1-6, the V gene TRBV7-8; unclear D gene. V lost 2 bases and J 8 bases, leaving 13 bases between the germline ends. The CDR3 sequence is 15 residues long. Germline CDR1 is SGHVS and CDR2 is FQNEAQ. CDR3 nucleotide sequence: TGTGCCAGCAGCTTATATGTCAGGCAGGATTCACCCCTCCACTTT. Its translation: CASSLYVRQDSPLHF.

The chain uses TRBV30 and TRBJ1-4; D ambiguous. Germline V lookup: CDR1 GTSNPN, CDR2 SVGIG (reference sequence). This CDR3 is built from 14 residues. The germline V and J ends were trimmed by 3 bases and 5 bases, with 13 bases remaining between them. CDR3 amino acids: CAWRTSEVNEKLFF. The CDR3, as DNA: TGTGCCTGGAGGACCTCGGAGGTGAATGAAAAACTGTTTTTT.

There are many counts of this clone. The V and J genes are TRBV2 and TRBJ2-1; 9 bases align to TRBD1. Germline V CDR1 and CDR2: SNHLY, FYNNEI. This CDR3 spans 12 amino acids. V lost 5 bases and J lost 8; bases outside the gene matches: 1. Here the CDR3 reads CASSWTGDEQFF. The CDR3, as DNA: TGTGCCAGCAGTTGGACAGGGGATGAGCAGTTCTTC.

The gene calls are TRBV9 and TRBJ2-1; D is possibly TRBD2 (5 bases). With 0 bases removed from V and 4 bases from J, the gap between germline ends came to 14 bases. Germline assignment: CDR1 SGDLS and CDR2 YYNGEE. The CDR3 is 16 amino acids. CDR3 DNA sequence: TGTGCCAGCAGCGTAGAGTCAACGGGGAGTTACAATGAGCAGTTCTTC. This codes for CASSVESTGSYNEQFF.

This chain joins TRBV7-8 and TRBJ2-1, with 7 positions matching TRBD2. Germline V gives CDR1 SGHVS, CDR2 FQNEAQ. J gave up 5 bases and V 4 bases, and 8 bases lay outside the gene matches. The CDR3 is made up of 15 amino acids. CDR3 in DNA: TGTGCCAGCAGCTCGTGGGGAGGGAACGACAATGAGCAGTTCTTC. Encoded protein: CASSSWGGNDNEQFF.

This sequence joins TRBV7-9 and TRBJ1-1, with D perhaps TRBD1 (5 bases). The V end lost 0 bases, the J end lost 6 bases, and 14 bases lay between the germline ends. CDR1 is SEHNR, CDR2 FQNEAQ, per germline (reference sequence). There are 15 residues in the CDR3. The CDR3 region is CASSLAGGRVAEAFF. CDR3 sequence (DNA): TGTGCCAGCAGCTTAGCTGGGGGGAGGGTGGCTGAAGCTTTCTTT.

This chain joins TRBV19 and TRBJ1-5; D call uncertain. Germline V lookup: CDR1 LNHDA, CDR2 SQIVND (reference sequence). The CDR3 contains 17 residues. Deletions cut 7 bases from V and 2 bases from J, with 21 bases between. Here the CDR3 reads CASNLITGGGGNQPQHF. CDR3 coding DNA: TGTGCCAGTAACCTCATAACGGGAGGTGGGGGCAATCAGCCCCAGCATTTT. Full variable domain (missing parts from reference TRBV19 and TRBJ1-5): DGGITQSPKYLFRKEGQNVTLSCEQNLNHDAMYWYRQDPGQGLRLIYYSQIVNDFQKGDIAEGYSVSREKKESFPLTVTSAQKNPTAFYLCASNLITGGGGNQPQHFGDGTRLSIL.

This clone came up a few times. The chain joins TRBV27 to TRBJ2-7, with D perhaps TRBD1 (6 bases). CDR3 length equals 13 residues. CDR1 and CDR2 from the germline V gene are MNHEY and SMNVEV (reference sequence). V was clipped by 4 bases and J by 3 bases, with 10 bases between them. Written as DNA, the CDR3 is TGTGCCAGCAGTTCCTGGACAGACTACGAGCAGTACTTC. Translating it yields CASSSWTDYEQYF.

This clone was seen repeatedly, ten times or more. The chain combines TRBV21-1 with TRBJ2-7; TRBD2 is the table's D call and was not checked against the DNA. TRBV21-1 is labeled a pseudogene. CDR3 length: 15 residues. CDR3 nucleotides: TGTGCCAGCAGCAAAGCATGGGGGAGGATCTACGAGCAGTACTTC. It specifies CASSKAWGRIYEQYF.

The rearrangement links TRBV6-5 to TRBJ1-3, with 7 nucleotides matching TRBD1. CDR1 and CDR2 from the germline V gene are MNHEY and SVGAGI. V shed 5 bases, J shed 0 bases, and the junction held 4 bases outside the gene matches. The CDR3 contains 15 residues. CDR3 loop: CASSRDSFSGNTIYF. In DNA form, the CDR3 reads TGTGCCAGCAGTCGGGACAGTTTCTCTGGAAACACCATATATTTT.

A few counts support this clone. The CDR3 DNA is TGTGCCAGCAGTTACTCGAGGGCGGGATCCGACTACGAGCAGTACTTC. Translating gives CASSYSRAGSDYEQYF. The chain carries TRBV6-6 and TRBJ2-7, with a tentative D call TRBD2 (6 bases). Germline CDR1 and CDR2: MNHNY and SVGAGI (reference sequence). Between the trimmed V and J ends, which lost 0 bases and 3 bases, there was a span of 15 bases. This CDR3 spans 16 amino acids.

The chain recombines TRBV19 with TRBJ2-7; TRBD2 matches at 11 bases. Germline trimming cut 7 bases from V and 3 bases from J; bases unmatched to any gene: 8. CDR1 is LNHDA and CDR2 is SQIVND in the germline V gene (reference sequence). This CDR3 has 15 amino acids. In DNA, the CDR3 is TGTGCCAGTACCAAGACTAGCGGGGATTTCTACGAGCAGTACTTC. Translated, it gives CASTKTSGDFYEQYF. The whole variable domain, remainder taken from reference TRBV19 and TRBJ2-7, is DGGITQSPKYLFRKEGQNVTLSCEQNLNHDAMYWYRQDPGQGLRLIYYSQIVNDFQKGDIAEGYSVSREKKESFPLTVTSAQKNPTAFYLCASTKTSGDFYEQYFGPGTRLTVT.

This clone was seen only once. The chain recombines TRBV2 with TRBJ2-7; D remains unclear. V dropped 4 bases and J dropped 2 bases, with 12 bases sitting between them. Germline values: CDR1 SNHLY, CDR2 FYNNEI. The CDR3 has 14 amino acids. The DNA for the CDR3 is TGTGCCAGCAGTGGGTGGGTCAACCCCTACGAGCAGTACTTC. It yields the protein CASSGWVNPYEQYF.

The chain carries TRBV9 and TRBJ2-7, with TRBD1 matching over 9 bases. Germline V gene data show CDR1 as SGDLS and CDR2 as YYNGEE. The V segment lost 4 bases and the J segment 3 bases; nucleotides outside the gene matches: 2. The CDR3 length is 13 residues. CDR3 sequence (DNA): TGTGCCAGCAGCCTGGGACAGGGCTACGAGCAGTACTTC. This codes for CASSLGQGYEQYF.

This rearrangement joins TRBV6-5 to TRBJ1-1, with no clear D. Germline loops: CDR1 MNHEY, CDR2 SVGAGI. The CDR3 has 14 residues. V lost 5 bases and J 1 base, leaving 11 bases between the germline ends. CDR3 DNA sequence: TGTGCCAGCAGTCGTTTCACGAGGAACACTGAAGCTTTCTTT. It translates to CASSRFTRNTEAFF.

The CDR3, as DNA: TGTGCCAGCACCTTCACAGGGGTGAATGGCTACACCTTC. It is translated as CASTFTGVNGYTF. The rearrangement joins TRBV6-5 to TRBJ1-2; 7 bases are a match to TRBD1. CDR3 length: 13 amino acids. The V segment lost 7 bases and the J segment 6 bases; nucleotides outside the gene matches: 8. In germline, CDR1 is MNHEY, CDR2 SVGAGI.

The gene calls are TRBV19 and TRBJ1-2; possibly TRBD1 for D (5 bases). Between the trimmed V and J ends, which lost 10 bases and 3 bases, there was a span of 21 bases. The CDR3 extends over 15 amino acids. Germline V lookup: CDR1 LNHDA, CDR2 SQIVND (reference sequence). CDR3 region: CATSLDGQGYYGYTF. DNA for the CDR3: TGTGCCACCTCCCTCGACGGCCAGGGATACTATGGCTACACCTTC. The full variable domain, with the rest looked up from reference TRBV19 and TRBJ1-2, is DGGITQSPKYLFRKEGQNVTLSCEQNLNHDAMYWYRQDPGQGLRLIYYSQIVNDFQKGDIAEGYSVSREKKESFPLTVTSAQKNPTAFYLCATSLDGQGYYGYTFGSGTRLTVV.

The chain couples TRBV5-6 to TRBJ1-5, with D possibly being TRBD1 (6 bases). V was cut by 3 bases and J by 2 bases, with 12 bases left in between. Per germline, CDR1 SGHDT and CDR2 YYEEEE. The CDR3 is made up of 15 amino acids. The CDR3 coding sequence is TGTGCCAGCAGCTCCCGACAGGTACGCAATCAGCCCCAGCATTTT. Its protein is CASSSRQVRNQPQHF.

CDR3 loop: CASTGTDGYTF. The CDR3 nucleotides are TGTGCCAGCACCGGGACGGATGGCTACACCTTC. V usage is TRBV5-6 and J usage is TRBJ1-2; the D gene is possibly TRBD1 (5 bases). The V end lost 6 bases, the J end lost 6 bases, and 9 bases lay between the germline ends. From germline, CDR1 is SGHDT and CDR2 YYEEEE. CDR3 size: 11 residues.

The chain couples TRBV10-3 to TRBJ1-3; tentatively, D is TRBD1 (6 bases). The germline V gene encodes CDR1 ENHRY and CDR2 SYGVKD. The V end lost 5 bases, the J end lost 4 bases, and 12 bases lay between the germline ends. CDR3 length: 14 residues. In DNA, the CDR3 is TGTGCCATCAGTTACCGACAGGCAGGAAACACCATATATTTT. Translated, it gives CAISYRQAGNTIYF.

The CDR3 spells CASNSNRGLITGELFF. CDR3 nucleotides: TGTGCCAGCAACTCAAACAGGGGGCTTATCACCGGGGAGCTGTTTTTT. This chain connects TRBV7-2 to TRBJ2-2; 9 bases line up with TRBD1. The CDR3 spans 16 residues. CDR1 is SGHTA, CDR2 FQGNSA, per germline. The trim removed 7 bases at V and 4 bases at J, leaving 10 bases unmatched.

The V gene is TRBV7-2, the J gene TRBJ2-7; D is possibly TRBD1 or TRBD2 (5 bases each). The CDR3 is made up of 14 amino acids. The germline gives CDR1 SGHTA, CDR2 FQGNSA. Trimming removed 5 bases at V and 5 bases at J, with 16 bases between. The CDR3 coding sequence is TGTGCCAGCAGCCCGGGCCCAGGGAGAGACGAGCAGTACTTC. The encoded protein is CASSPGPGRDEQYF.

This sequence joins TRBV6-5 and TRBJ1-6; 7 bases map to TRBD1. Unmatched junction bases numbered 6, after V lost 2 bases and J lost 8 bases. Germline CDR1 reads MNHEY; CDR2 reads SVGAGI. The CDR3 runs to 15 residues. The CDR3 bases are TGTGCCAGCAGTTACGAAGACAGGGTAGATTCACCCCTCCACTTT. Translation: CASSYEDRVDSPLHF.